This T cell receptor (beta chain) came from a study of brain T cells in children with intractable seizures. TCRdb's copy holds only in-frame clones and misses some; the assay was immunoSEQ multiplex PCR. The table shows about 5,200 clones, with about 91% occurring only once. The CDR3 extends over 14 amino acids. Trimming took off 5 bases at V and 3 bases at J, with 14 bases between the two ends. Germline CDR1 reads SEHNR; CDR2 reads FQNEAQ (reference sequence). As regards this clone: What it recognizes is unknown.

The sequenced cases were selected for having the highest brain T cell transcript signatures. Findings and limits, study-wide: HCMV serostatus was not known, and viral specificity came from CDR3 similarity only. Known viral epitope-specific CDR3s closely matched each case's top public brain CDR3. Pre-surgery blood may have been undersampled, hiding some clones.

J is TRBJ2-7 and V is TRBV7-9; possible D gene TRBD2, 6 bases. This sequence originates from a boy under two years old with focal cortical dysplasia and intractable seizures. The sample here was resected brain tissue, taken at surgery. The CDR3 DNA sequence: TGTGCCAGCAGCCGGGCGGGGCGCGTCTACGAGCAGTACTTC. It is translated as CASSRAGRVYEQYF.